The clone carrying this T cell receptor beta chain was detected only a few times. The sample's time point: sample taken at primary tumor resection. Whole RNA, isolated from tumor, nontumor lung or frozen PBMC, was sequenced without prior sorting. TCRdb fed the 5' RACE reads into MiXCR, producing one record per CDR3 protein. The table shows almost 75,000 distinct CDR3 sequences, with 10% to 15% occurring only once. The sample comes from a study of spatial heterogeneity in lung cancer. The sequences come from PBMCs, collected at surgery. The sequence derives from a male donor with early-stage non-small cell lung cancer.

The CDR3 bases are TGTGCCAGCAGCTTAAAGGGACAGGGGCACTCTGGAAACACCATATATTTT. It codes for CASSLKGQGHSGNTIYF. This chain uses TRBV7-9 with TRBJ1-3; 10 nucleotides line up with TRBD1. J gave up 0 bases and V 2 bases, and 4 bases lay outside the gene matches. There are 17 residues in the CDR3. CDR1 is SEHNR and CDR2 is FQNEAQ in the germline V gene (reference sequence).